The 8 T cell receptor beta chains reported below all come from one sample, sequenced in a study of blood T cell repertoires in COVID-19. Repertoires were generated with immunoSEQ multiplex PCR, while TCRdb's copy carries only in-frame clones and drops some. The sample has 100,000 to 150,000 clones; around 83% are singletons. Source material: peripheral blood. The receptor set was obtained from a man aged 55-75 years with acute or convalescent COVID-19.

The chain combines TRBV5-8 with TRBJ2-7, with unresolved D. The V end lost 4 bases, the J end lost 1 base, and 9 bases lay between the germline ends. The CDR3 totals 13 residues. Per the germline V gene, CDR1 is SGHTS and CDR2 is YDEGEE. The CDR3 coding sequence is TGTGCCAGCAGCCTGTCCGTTTCCTACGAGCAGTACTTC. This translates into CASSLSVSYEQYF. The full variable domain, rest sourced from reference TRBV5-8 and TRBJ2-7, is EAGVTQSPTHLIKTRGQQATLRCSPISGHTSVYWYQQALGLGLQFLLWYDEGEERNRGNFPPRFSGRQFPNYSSELNVNALELEDSALYLCASSLSVSYEQYFGPGTRLTVT.

The chain recombines TRBV11-2 with TRBJ2-3; the match to TRBD2 covers 14 bases. The germline gives CDR1 SGHAT, CDR2 FQNNGV. Unmatched junction bases numbered 2, after V lost 3 bases and J lost 3 bases. The CDR3 extends over 16 amino acids. The CDR3 sequence is CASSFRTSGRTDTQYF. DNA of the CDR3: TGTGCCAGCAGCTTCCGGACTAGCGGGAGGACAGATACGCAGTATTTT.

The chain links TRBV7-9 to TRBJ2-3, with a tentative D call TRBD2 (6 bases). Trimming took 5 bases from V and 0 from J, leaving 6 bases between them. CDR1 is SEHNR, CDR2 FQNEAQ, per germline (reference sequence). The length of the CDR3 is 13 residues. The CDR3 nucleotides are TGTGCCAGCAGCGGGACTAGCACAGATACGCAGTATTTT. Protein product: CASSGTSTDTQYF.

The chain links TRBV24-1 to TRBJ1-2; 10 bases line up with TRBD1. After removal of 3 bases from V and 6 bases from J, the junction contained 9 bases not matched to a gene. From germline, CDR1 is KGHDR and CDR2 SFDVKD. CDR3 length equals 16 residues. CDR3: CATSDPGTGESNGYTF. CDR3 DNA sequence: TGTGCCACCAGTGATCCCGGGACAGGGGAATCAAATGGCTACACCTTC.

V is TRBV6-5 and J is TRBJ2-1; D is uncertain. The CDR3 loop spans 13 amino acids. Trimming took off 2 bases at V and 5 bases at J, with 7 bases between the two ends. Per germline, CDR1 MNHEY and CDR2 SVGAGI. The CDR3 loop reads CASSYERHNEQFF. The CDR3 bases are TGTGCCAGCAGTTACGAGCGCCACAATGAGCAGTTCTTC.

The CDR3 DNA sequence: TGTGCCATCAGGCTAGCCGACACAGATACGCAGTATTTT. Protein: CAIRLADTDTQYF. V gene TRBV10-3 combines with J gene TRBJ2-3; possible D gene TRBD2, 5 bases. Germline CDR1 is ENHRY and CDR2 is SYGVKD. CDR3 length: 13 amino acids. V was shortened by 6 bases and J by 2 bases, with 9 bases between the two germline ends.

The chain combines TRBV18 with TRBJ2-3, with 10 bases fitting TRBD2. Germline CDR1 is KGHSH and CDR2 is LQKENI. V lost 3 bases to trimming and J lost 1 base; unmatched junction nucleotides: 4. The CDR3 runs to 16 residues. CDR3 sequence: CASSPSGRAGTDTQYF. The CDR3 region has the DNA TGTGCCAGCTCACCCAGCGGGAGGGCCGGCACAGATACGCAGTATTTT.

This rearrangement joins TRBV6-5 to TRBJ1-1; D is unresolved. This CDR3 has 13 residues. Per the germline V gene, CDR1 is MNHEY and CDR2 is SVGAGI. Trimming stripped 7 bases from V and 3 bases from J, with 12 bases between. The CDR3 nucleotides are TGTGCCAGCACCTGGCCCGGGGACACTGAAGCTTTCTTT. Translation gives CASTWPGDTEAFF.